The present T cell receptor beta chain was sequenced within a study of blood T cell repertoires in COVID-19. In the study overall: The samples span acute and convalescent COVID-19 from the United States, Italy and Spain. PBMCs, B-cell-depleted T cells, or T cells provided the cDNA or gDNA that made up the material.

This CDR3 comprises 13 residues. The ends were cut back, 6 bases at V and 8 bases at J, with 16 bases in the middle. Per the germline V gene, CDR1 is SGHTA and CDR2 is FQGNSA. Per the original methods: Estimates of nucleated cell counts were drawn from the amplification of reference gene primers. Sequencing used immunoSEQ multiplex PCR; TCRdb keeps in-frame clones, though not all of them. The V and J calls and clone size are taken from that table; D and trimming were inferred from the DNA. This sample yields around 40,000 clones, of which 79% are seen a single time; 23% belongs to the top ten. The chain employs TRBV7-2 and TRBJ1-2; D unclear. Sequences were obtained from peripheral blood. This clonotype was sampled from a man aged 65 to 85 with acute or convalescent COVID-19. The CDR3 region has the DNA TGTGCCAGCAGTTACATCGCTTATCCAGGCTACACCTTC. It encodes CASSYIAYPGYTF.